This T cell receptor beta chain was sequenced during a study of radiation and T cells in renal cell carcinoma. The method was immunoSEQ multiplex PCR; TCRdb's version includes in-frame clones alone and lacks a portion of them. Altogether 95,000 or so clones are present, 75% to 90% being singletons, with the ten largest covering over 6%. This sample's time point: baseline pretreatment blood. The sample's treatment: 15 Gy SBRT to primary tumor, nephrectomy 4 weeks later. After SBRT, blood was collected at 2 and 4 weeks, plus baseline. This renal cell carcinoma was of the clear cell type. In the case of this clone: Its antigen is unidentified. The junction departs from the called germline gene at one end, perhaps through a read error.

General study results and limits: In blood, top tumor clones expanded by 2 weeks, shrinking by 4. Pretreatment tumor biopsies were lacking, so baseline clonotypes are unknown.

The CDR3 totals 15 residues. Germline CDR1 reads KGHSH; CDR2 reads LQKENI. The receptor was derived from a man aged 45-65 years with renal cell carcinoma. J is TRBJ2-7 and V is TRBV18; D might be TRBD1 (7 bases). The sequences come from blood, collected from a patient whose treatment included radiotherapy and nephrectomy. CDR3 sequence: CASSQETGQAGRSNF. The CDR3 DNA reads TGTGCCAGCTCACAAGAGACAGGGCAGGCGGGGAGGAGCAACTTC.